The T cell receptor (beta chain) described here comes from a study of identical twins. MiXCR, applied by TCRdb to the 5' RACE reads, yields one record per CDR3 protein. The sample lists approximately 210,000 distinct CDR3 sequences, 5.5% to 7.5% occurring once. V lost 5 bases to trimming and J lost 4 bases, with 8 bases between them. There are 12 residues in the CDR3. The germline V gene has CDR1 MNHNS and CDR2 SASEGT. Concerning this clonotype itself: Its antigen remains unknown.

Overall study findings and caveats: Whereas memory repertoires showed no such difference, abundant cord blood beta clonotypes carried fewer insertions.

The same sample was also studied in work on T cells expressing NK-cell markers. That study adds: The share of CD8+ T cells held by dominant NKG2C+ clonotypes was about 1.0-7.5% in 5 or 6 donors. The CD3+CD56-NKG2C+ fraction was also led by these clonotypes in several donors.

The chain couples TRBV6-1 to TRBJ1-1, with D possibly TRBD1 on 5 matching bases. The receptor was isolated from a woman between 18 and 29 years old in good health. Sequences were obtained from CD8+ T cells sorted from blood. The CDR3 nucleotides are TGTGCCAGCAGTAAGGGGAGCACTGAAGCTTTCTTT. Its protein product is CASSKGSTEAFF.